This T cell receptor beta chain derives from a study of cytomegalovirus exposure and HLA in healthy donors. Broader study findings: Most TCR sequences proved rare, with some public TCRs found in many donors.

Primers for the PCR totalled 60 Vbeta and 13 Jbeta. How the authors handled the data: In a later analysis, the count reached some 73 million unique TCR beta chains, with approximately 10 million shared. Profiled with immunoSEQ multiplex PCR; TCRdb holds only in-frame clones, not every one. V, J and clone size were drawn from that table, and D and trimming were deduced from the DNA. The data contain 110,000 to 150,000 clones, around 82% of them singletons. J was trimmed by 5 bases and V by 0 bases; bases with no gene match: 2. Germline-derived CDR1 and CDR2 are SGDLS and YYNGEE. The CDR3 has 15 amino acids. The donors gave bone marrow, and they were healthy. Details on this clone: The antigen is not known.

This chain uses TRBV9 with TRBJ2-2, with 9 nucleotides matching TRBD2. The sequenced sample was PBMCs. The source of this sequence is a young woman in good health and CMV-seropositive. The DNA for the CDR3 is TGTGCCAGCAGCGTAGTTGCGGGGGGGACCGGGGAGCTGTTTTTT. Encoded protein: CASSVVAGGTGELFF.